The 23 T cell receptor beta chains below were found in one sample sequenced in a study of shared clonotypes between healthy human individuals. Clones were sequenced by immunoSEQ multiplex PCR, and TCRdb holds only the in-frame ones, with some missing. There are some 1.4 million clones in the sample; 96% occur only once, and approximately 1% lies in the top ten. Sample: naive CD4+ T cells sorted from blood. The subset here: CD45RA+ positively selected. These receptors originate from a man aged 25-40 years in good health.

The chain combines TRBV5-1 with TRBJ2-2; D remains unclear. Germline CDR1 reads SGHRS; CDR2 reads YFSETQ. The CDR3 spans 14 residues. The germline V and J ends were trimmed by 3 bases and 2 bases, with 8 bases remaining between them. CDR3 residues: CASSWTFNTGELFF. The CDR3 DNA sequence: TGCGCCAGCAGCTGGACCTTTAACACCGGGGAGCTGTTTTTT.

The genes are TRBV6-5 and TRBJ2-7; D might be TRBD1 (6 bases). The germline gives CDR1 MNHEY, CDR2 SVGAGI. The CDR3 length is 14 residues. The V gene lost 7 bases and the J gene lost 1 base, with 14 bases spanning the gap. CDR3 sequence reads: CASTYQRGSYEQYF. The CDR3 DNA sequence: TGTGCCAGCACCTATCAAAGGGGGTCCTACGAGCAGTACTTC.

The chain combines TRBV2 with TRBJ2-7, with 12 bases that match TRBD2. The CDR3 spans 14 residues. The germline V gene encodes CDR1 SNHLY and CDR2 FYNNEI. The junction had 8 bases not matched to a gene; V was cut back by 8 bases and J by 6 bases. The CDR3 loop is CASQRLAGVIEQYF. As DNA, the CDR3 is TGTGCCAGCCAAAGACTAGCGGGAGTAATCGAGCAGTACTTC.

The CDR3 region has the DNA TGTGCCAGCAGGTCGGAGAGTGCAGATACGCAGTATTTT. Protein product: CASRSESADTQYF. The chain couples TRBV5-8 to TRBJ2-3, with unresolved D. Between the trimmed V and J ends, which lost 5 bases and 4 bases, there was a span of 11 bases. The CDR3 is 13 residues long. Per the germline V gene, CDR1 is SGHTS and CDR2 is YDEGEE. The full variable domain, rest sourced from reference TRBV5-8 and TRBJ2-3, is EAGVTQSPTHLIKTRGQQATLRCSPISGHTSVYWYQQALGLGLQFLLWYDEGEERNRGNFPPRFSGRQFPNYSSELNVNALELEDSALYLCASRSESADTQYFGPGTRLTVL.

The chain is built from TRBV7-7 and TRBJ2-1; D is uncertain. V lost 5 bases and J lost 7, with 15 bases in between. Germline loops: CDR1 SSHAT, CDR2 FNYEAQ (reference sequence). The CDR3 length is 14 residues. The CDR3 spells CASSPATQPNEQFF. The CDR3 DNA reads TGTGCCAGCAGCCCAGCCACCCAGCCGAATGAGCAGTTCTTC.

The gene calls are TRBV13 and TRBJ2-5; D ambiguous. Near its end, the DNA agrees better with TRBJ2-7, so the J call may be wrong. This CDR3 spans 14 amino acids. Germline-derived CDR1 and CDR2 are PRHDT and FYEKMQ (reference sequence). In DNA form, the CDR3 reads TGTGCCAGCAGCCTTCAGAGAACCCTCTACGAGCAGTACTTC. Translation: CASSLQRTLYEQYF.

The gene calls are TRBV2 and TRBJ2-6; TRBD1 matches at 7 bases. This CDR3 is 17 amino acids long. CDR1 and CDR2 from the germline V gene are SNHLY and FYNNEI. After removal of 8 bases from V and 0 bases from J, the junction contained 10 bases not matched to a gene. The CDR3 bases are TGTGCCAGCGAGAGGGACAGTACATACTCTGGGGCCAACGTCCTGACTTTC. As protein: CASERDSTYSGANVLTF.

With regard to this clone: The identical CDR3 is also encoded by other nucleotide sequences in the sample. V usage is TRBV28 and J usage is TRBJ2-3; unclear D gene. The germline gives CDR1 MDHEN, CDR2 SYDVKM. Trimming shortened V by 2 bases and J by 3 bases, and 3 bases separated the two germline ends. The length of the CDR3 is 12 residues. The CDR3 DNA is TGTGCCAGCAGTTTAAGGACAGATACGCAGTATTTT. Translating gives CASSLRTDTQYF.

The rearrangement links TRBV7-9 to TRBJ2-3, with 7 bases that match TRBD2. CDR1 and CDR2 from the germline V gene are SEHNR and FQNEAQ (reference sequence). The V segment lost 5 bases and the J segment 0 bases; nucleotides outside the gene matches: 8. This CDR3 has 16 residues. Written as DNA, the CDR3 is TGTGCCAGCAGCCGGGGGGACGGAGGGAGCACAGATACGCAGTATTTT. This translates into CASSRGDGGSTDTQYF.

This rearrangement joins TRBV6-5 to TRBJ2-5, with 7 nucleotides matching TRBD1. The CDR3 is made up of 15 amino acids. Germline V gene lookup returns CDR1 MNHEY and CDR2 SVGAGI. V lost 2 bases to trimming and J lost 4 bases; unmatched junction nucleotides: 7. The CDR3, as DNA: TGTGCCAGCAGTTACACACAGGGGCCGGGAGAGACCCAGTACTTC. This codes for CASSYTQGPGETQYF.

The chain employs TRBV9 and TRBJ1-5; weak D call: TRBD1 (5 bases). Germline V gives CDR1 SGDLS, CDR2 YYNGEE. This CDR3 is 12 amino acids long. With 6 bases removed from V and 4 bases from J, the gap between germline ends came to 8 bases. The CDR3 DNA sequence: TGTGCCAGCATATCAGGGAATCAGCCCCAGCATTTT. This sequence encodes CASISGNQPQHF.

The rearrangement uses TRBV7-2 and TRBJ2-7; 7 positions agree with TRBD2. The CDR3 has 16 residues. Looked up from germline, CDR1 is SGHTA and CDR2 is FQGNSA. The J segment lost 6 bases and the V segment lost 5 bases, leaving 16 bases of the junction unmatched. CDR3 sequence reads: CASSARTAGGRSEQYF. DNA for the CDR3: TGTGCCAGCAGCGCGCGAACGGCTGGCGGGAGATCCGAGCAGTACTTC.

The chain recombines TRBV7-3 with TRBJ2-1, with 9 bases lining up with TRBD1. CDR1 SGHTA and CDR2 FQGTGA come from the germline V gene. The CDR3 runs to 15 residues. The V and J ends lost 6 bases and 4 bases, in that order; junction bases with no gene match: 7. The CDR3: CASRNTGGAYNEQFF. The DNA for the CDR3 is TGTGCCAGCAGAAATACAGGGGGCGCTTACAATGAGCAGTTCTTC.

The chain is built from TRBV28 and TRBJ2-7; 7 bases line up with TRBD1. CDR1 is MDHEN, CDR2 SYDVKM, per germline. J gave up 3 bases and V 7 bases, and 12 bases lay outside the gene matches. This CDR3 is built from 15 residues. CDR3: CASTNTNRGFYEQYF. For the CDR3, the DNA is TGTGCCAGCACCAATACGAACAGGGGATTCTACGAGCAGTACTTC.

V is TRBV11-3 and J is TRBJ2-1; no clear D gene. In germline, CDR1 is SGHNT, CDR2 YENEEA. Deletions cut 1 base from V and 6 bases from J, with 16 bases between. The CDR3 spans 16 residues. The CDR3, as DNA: TGTGCCAGCAGCTTAGGTCGGACGACCTCACTCAATGAGCAGTTCTTC. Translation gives CASSLGRTTSLNEQFF.

In nucleotides, the CDR3 is TGTGCCAGCAGTGCACGGGAATGGGGAGAGACCCAGTACTTC. Translated, it gives CASSAREWGETQYF. The chain links TRBV2 to TRBJ2-5; D is possibly TRBD2 (5 bases). The germline V gene encodes CDR1 SNHLY and CDR2 FYNNEI. V was shortened by 4 bases and J by 4 bases, with 13 bases between the two germline ends. The CDR3 is 14 residues long.

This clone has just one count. CDR3 in amino acids: CASRVQGTGELFF. CDR3 coding DNA: TGTGCCAGCAGAGTACAGGGCACCGGGGAGCTGTTTTTT. V usage is TRBV5-5 and J usage is TRBJ2-2; a weak D match, TRBD1 (6 bases). The CDR3 has 13 residues. Trimming removed 5 bases at V and 4 bases at J, with 9 bases between. Germline assignment: CDR1 SGHKS and CDR2 YYEKEE (reference sequence).

The CDR3 DNA is TGTGCCAGCAGACCACCCGGGACAGCAACCTACGAGCAGTACTTC. Its protein is CASRPPGTATYEQYF. This chain uses TRBV11-2 with TRBJ2-7, with TRBD1 matching over 7 bases. The germline gives CDR1 SGHAT, CDR2 FQNNGV. This CDR3 spans 15 amino acids. After removal of 6 bases from V and 2 bases from J, the junction contained 10 bases not matched to a gene.

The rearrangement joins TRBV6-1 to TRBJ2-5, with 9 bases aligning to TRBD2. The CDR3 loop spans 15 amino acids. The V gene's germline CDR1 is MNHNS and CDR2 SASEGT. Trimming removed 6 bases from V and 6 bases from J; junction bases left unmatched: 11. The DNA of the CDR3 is TGTGCCAGCAGCCGCGACGTAGCGGGAGTTCAGACCCAGTACTTC. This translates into CASSRDVAGVQTQYF.

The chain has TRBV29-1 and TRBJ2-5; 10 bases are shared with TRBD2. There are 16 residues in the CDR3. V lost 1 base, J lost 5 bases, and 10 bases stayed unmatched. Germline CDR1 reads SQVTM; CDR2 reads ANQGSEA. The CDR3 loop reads CSVEGKASGSVETQYF. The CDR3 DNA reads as TGCAGCGTTGAAGGGAAGGCTAGCGGGAGTGTTGAGACCCAGTACTTC.

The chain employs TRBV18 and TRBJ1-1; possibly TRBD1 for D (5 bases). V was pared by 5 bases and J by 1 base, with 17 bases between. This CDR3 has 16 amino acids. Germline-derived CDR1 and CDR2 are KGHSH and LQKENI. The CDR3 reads CASSTNSRDSNTEAFF. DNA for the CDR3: TGTGCCAGCTCAACAAATTCCAGGGACTCGAACACTGAAGCTTTCTTT. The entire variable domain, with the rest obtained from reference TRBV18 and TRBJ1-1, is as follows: NAGVMQNPRHLVRRRGQEARLRCSPMKGHSHVYWYRQLPEEGLKFMVYLQKENIIDESGMPKERFSAEFPKEGPSILRIQQVVRGDSAAYFCASSTNSRDSNTEAFFGQGTRLTVV.

The CDR3 sequence: CASSEFNRGGGTSYEQYF. CDR3 bases: TGTGCCAGCAGTGAATTTAACCGAGGAGGGGGGACCTCCTACGAGCAGTACTTC. The rearrangement uses TRBV25-1 and TRBJ2-7; the D gene could be TRBD1 or TRBD2 (6 bases each). Germline CDR1 is MGHDK and CDR2 is SYGVNS. V was cut by 1 base and J by 0 bases, with 19 bases left in between. CDR3 length equals 18 residues.

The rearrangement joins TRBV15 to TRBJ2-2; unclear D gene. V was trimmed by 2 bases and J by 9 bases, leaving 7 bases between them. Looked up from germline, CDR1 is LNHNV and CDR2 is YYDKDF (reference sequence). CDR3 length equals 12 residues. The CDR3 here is CATSRPPWELFF. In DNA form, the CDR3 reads TGTGCCACCAGCAGACCACCCTGGGAGCTGTTTTTT.